This T cell receptor (beta chain) comes out of a study of human thymus T cells. General study findings and limits: Thymic TCR repertoires of unrelated people reportedly overlapped highly. Both thymic and peripheral blood repertoires showed apparently biased V and J usage.

The data were produced by immunoSEQ multiplex PCR, yet TCRdb's version contains in-frame clones alone and is incomplete. The table has tens of thousands of clones, roughly 94% seen once. The thymus tissue came from resections taken during corrective heart surgery. Serving as donors were healthy Finnish infants, each of whom was having open corrective surgery for congenital heart defects. This CDR3 spans 18 amino acids. Trimming cost V 0 bases and J 1 base; bases outside gene matches: 11. Looked up from germline, CDR1 is SGDLS and CDR2 is YYNGEE. Details on this clone: Its antigen is not known.

V is TRBV9 and J is TRBJ2-3, with 7 bases that match TRBD2. The source of this sequence is a girl less than two years old with a congenital heart defect but otherwise immunologically healthy. The specimen sequenced was thymus tissue. Here the CDR3 DNA reads TGTGCCAGCAGCGTAGATGAGCGCGGGAGAGCCGGCACAGATACGCAGTATTTT. It encodes CASSVDERGRAGTDTQYF.